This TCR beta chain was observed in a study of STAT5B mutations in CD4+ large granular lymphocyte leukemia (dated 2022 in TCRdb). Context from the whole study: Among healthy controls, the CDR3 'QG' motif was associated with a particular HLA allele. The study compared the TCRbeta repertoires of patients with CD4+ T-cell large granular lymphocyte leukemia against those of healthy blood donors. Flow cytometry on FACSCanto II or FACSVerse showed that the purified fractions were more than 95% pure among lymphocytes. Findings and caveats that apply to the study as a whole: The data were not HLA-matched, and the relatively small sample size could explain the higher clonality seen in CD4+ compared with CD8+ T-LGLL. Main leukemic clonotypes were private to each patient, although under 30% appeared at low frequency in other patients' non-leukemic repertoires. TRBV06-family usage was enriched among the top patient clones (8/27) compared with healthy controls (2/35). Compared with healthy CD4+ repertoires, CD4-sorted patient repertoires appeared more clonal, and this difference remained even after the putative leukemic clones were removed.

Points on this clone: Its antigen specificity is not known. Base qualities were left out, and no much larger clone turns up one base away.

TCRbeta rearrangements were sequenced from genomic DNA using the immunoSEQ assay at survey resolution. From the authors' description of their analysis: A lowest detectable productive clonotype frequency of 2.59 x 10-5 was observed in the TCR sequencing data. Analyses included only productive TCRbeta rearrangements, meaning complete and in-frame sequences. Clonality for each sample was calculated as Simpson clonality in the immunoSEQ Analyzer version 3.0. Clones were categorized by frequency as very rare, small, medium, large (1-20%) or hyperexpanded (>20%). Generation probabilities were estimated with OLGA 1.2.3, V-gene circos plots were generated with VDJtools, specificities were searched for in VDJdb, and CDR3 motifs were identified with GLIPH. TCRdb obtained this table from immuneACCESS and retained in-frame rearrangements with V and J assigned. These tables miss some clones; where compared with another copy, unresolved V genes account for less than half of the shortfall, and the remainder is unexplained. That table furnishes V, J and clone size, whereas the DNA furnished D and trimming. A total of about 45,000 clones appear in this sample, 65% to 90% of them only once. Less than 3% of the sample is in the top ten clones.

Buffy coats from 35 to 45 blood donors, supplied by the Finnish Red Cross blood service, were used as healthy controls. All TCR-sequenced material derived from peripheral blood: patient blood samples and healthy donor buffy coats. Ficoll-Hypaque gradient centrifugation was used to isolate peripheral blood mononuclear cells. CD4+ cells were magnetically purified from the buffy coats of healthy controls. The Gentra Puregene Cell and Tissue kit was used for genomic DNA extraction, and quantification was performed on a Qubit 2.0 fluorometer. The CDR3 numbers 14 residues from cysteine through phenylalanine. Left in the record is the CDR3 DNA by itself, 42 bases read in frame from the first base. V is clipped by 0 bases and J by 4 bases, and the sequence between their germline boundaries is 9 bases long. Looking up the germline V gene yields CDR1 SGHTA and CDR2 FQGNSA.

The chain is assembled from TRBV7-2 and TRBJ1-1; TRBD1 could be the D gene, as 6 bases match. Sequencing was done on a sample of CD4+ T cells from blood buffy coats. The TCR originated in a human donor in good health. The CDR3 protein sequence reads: CASSLAQGSTEAFF. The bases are TGTGCCAGCAGCTTAGCACAGGGTTCCACTGAAGCTTTCTTT.